A selection of T cell receptor beta chains follows, all from one sample in a study of identical twins. MiXCR was run by TCRdb on the 5' RACE reads, yielding one entry per CDR3 protein. The data contain just under 650,000 distinct CDR3 sequences, just over 7% of them seen just once; the ten biggest clones take up roughly 1.5%. This sample also appeared in a second study, on yellow fever vaccine responses in identical twins.

The specimen was PBMCs. Receptors were obtained from a woman aged 18-29 years in good health. CDR3s leave out the opening cysteine and the closing phenylalanine or tryptophan.

cdr3_aa: ASSYETGGTEAF; v_call: TRBV6-5
cdr3_aa: ATSDLSGRNSNQPQH; v_call: TRBV24-1
cdr3_aa: AISEGPIRDTNNEQF; v_call: TRBV10-3
cdr3_aa: ASRIRGQGNEQF; v_call: TRBV5-1
cdr3_aa: ASIGSSGNTEAF; v_call: TRBV19
cdr3_aa: ASSYGTSSGTDTQY; v_call: TRBV5-1
cdr3_aa: ASSSDRGSSSYNSPLH; v_call: TRBV7-6
cdr3_aa: AHRGSGNTIY; v_call: TRBV7-9
cdr3_aa: ASSLYVSGSGEQF; v_call: TRBV28
cdr3_aa: ASRELAGGLTGELF; v_call: TRBV27
cdr3_aa: ASSDDSSYEQY; v_call: TRBV2
cdr3_aa: SANLQETQY; v_call: TRBV20-1
cdr3_aa: ASSPYGGSGETQY; v_call: TRBV7-7
cdr3_aa: ASSYTPTRTDTQY; v_call: TRBV11-2
cdr3_aa: ASSRDFGRTGELF; v_call: TRBV5-1
cdr3_aa: ATTQANTGELF; v_call: TRBV24-1
cdr3_aa: ASSLVQGADTQY; v_call: TRBV7-9
cdr3_aa: ATEGWTPYNEQF; v_call: TRBV24-1
cdr3_aa: ATSDWLGQGFNEQF; v_call: TRBV24-1
cdr3_aa: ASSQGRAAGTEAF; v_call: TRBV3-1
cdr3_aa: ATSWTVNQPQH; v_call: TRBV15
cdr3_aa: ASSALGGDNEKLF; v_call: TRBV5-1
cdr3_aa: ASSLVGLITGELF; v_call: TRBV5-1
cdr3_aa: AISEKGLAGTYEQY; v_call: TRBV10-3
cdr3_aa: SVEASLAGGYNEQF; v_call: TRBV29-1
cdr3_aa: ASSFAGTGGYEQY; v_call: TRBV7-9
cdr3_aa: ASSSDTRSQETQY; v_call: TRBV28
cdr3_aa: ASSSEADTQY; v_call: TRBV7-9
cdr3_aa: ASSPLSGGVSYNEQF; v_call: TRBV6-1
cdr3_aa: SARDMGLEQF; v_call: TRBV20-1